These T cell receptor beta chains were read from a single sample in a study of shared clonotypes between healthy human individuals. TCRdb's table, derived via immunoSEQ multiplex PCR, lists solely in-frame clones and lacks some. The sample lists 2 million to 2.5 million clones, around 93% occurring once. Sequencing used naive CD4+ T cells from PBMCs. These receptors all come from a man younger than 30 in good health. Some clones in this sample may be carry-over from other donors' samples. Both conserved end residues are part of each CDR3. D genes are given only for firm matches. Clone sizes are given selectively: once, few, many, or a class where the clone is expanded.

- | - | TRBJ1-1 | TRBV28 | TGTGCCAGCAGTTTATCATCGCGAGGGGTGGCTGAAGCTTTCTTT | CASSLSSRGVAEAFF
- | once | TRBJ2-1 | TRBV5-1 | TGCGCCAGCAGCTTGGGTGGGCTACACAATGAGCAGTTCTTC | CASSLGGLHNEQFF
- | - | TRBJ2-2 | TRBV7-8 | TGTGCCAGCAGCTTAGCGTCGGGGGGGGAGCTGTTTTTT | CASSLASGGELFF
TRBD1 | - | TRBJ1-2 | TRBV7-8 | TGTGCCAGCAGCGGGCGGACAGGGGGGTTTGGCTACACCTTC | CASSGRTGGFGYTF
- | - | TRBJ1-1 | TRBV29-1 | TGCAGCGTTAGAGACATATGGACTGAAGCTTTCTTT | CSVRDIWTEAFF
TRBD1 | - | TRBJ1-6 | TRBV4-1 | TGCGCCAGCAGCCAATCCCCCGGGACAGGGGGCTCACCCCTCCACTTT | CASSQSPGTGGSPLHF
- | - | TRBJ2-1 | TRBV7-8 | TGTGCCAGCAGCTTACAGGCGTCAAGCTCCTACAATGAGCAGTTCTTC | CASSLQASSSYNEQFF
- | - | TRBJ1-5 | TRBV11-2 | TGTGCCAGCAGCTCGATCATCGGGGGGATGAGGAATCAGCCCCAGCATTTT | CASSSIIGGMRNQPQHF
- | - | TRBJ1-1 | TRBV5-4 | TGTGCCAGCAGCACAAATCGCCCCACTGAAGCTTTCTTT | CASSTNRPTEAFF
- | - | TRBJ1-1 | TRBV7-2 | TGTGCCAGCAGCTTAGTATTGAACACTGAAGCTTTCTTT | CASSLVLNTEAFF
TRBD1 | few | TRBJ2-7 | TRBV27 | TGTGCCAGCAGTTTATACCGGACAGGGCCCTACGAGCAGTACTTC | CASSLYRTGPYEQYF
TRBD2 | - | TRBJ2-5 | TRBV7-2 | TGTGCCAGCAGCTTAGGACTAGCGGGAGGGGCCGGAAAGACCCAGTACTTC | CASSLGLAGGAGKTQYF
- | - | TRBJ2-1 | TRBV4-1 | TGCGCCAGCAGCCCGCGGGCCAGGAACGATGAGCAGTTCTTC | CASSPRARNDEQFF
- | - | TRBJ1-2 | TRBV5-1 | TGCGCCAGCAGCCCCCCCGAGCAATATGGCTACACCTTC | CASSPPEQYGYTF
- | - | TRBJ2-2 | TRBV5-1 | TGCGCCAGCAGCATGGGTGTAGGGCTCACCGGGGAGCTGTTTTTT | CASSMGVGLTGELFF
TRBD1 | once | TRBJ1-2 | TRBV7-6 | TGTGCCAGCAGCATAGACAGGGTAGGAGGCTACACCTTC | CASSIDRVGGYTF
TRBD1 | - | TRBJ2-5 | TRBV5-1 | TGCGCCAGCAGCTCGAATCCAGGGGGCGAAGAGACCCAGTACTTC | CASSSNPGGEETQYF
- | - | TRBJ2-3 | TRBV7-3 | TGTGCCAGCAGCTCAGGGACTCGGCAGACCACAGATACGCAGTATTTT | CASSSGTRQTTDTQYF